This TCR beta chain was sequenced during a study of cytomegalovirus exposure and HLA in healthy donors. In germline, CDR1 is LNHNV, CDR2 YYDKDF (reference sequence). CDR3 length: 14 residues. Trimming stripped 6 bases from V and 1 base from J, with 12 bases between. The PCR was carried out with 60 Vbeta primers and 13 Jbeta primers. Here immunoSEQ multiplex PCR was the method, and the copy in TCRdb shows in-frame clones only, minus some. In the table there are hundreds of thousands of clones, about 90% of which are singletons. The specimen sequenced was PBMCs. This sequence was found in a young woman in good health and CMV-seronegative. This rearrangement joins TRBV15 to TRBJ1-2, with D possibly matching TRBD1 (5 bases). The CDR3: CATRPPDSNYGYTF. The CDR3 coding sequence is TGTGCCACCAGACCCCCCGACAGTAACTATGGCTACACCTTC.